Below, 2 T cell receptor beta chains from the same sample are listed, as sequenced in a study of T cell repertoires in cytomegalovirus infection. TCRdb reprocessed the reads via MiXCR and lists one record per CDR3 protein. Here the sample spans about 250,000 distinct CDR3 sequences, 6.5% being singletons. The sequenced material came from PBMCs. Receptors originate from a human donor in good health (CMV status not recorded). Some clones in this sample may be carry-over from other donors' samples.

This clonotype was seen at least ten times. The rearrangement uses TRBV7-2 and TRBJ2-2, with D possibly being TRBD1 or TRBD2 (6 bases each). The V and J ends lost 6 bases and 9 bases respectively, with 17 bases between them. Per the germline V gene, CDR1 is SGHTA and CDR2 is FQGNSA. This CDR3 region has 14 residues. Here the CDR3 DNA reads TGTGCCAGCAGTTTACGGGGGCCCCACCGGGAGCTGTTTTTT. This gives the protein CASSLRGPHRELFF.

This clonotype was observed at least ten times. The gene calls are TRBV20-1 and TRBJ2-5; TRBD2 aligns across 8 bases. Per germline, CDR1 DFQATT and CDR2 SNEGSKA (reference sequence). CDR3 length: 15 amino acids. V was pared by 0 bases and J by 7 bases, with 10 bases of the junction left unmatched. CDR3 region: CSARDFSAGGGTQYF. The CDR3 bases are TGCAGTGCTAGAGATTTTTCGGCGGGGGGAGGGACCCAGTACTTC.